The T cell receptor beta chain under discussion was sequenced for a study of blood T cell repertoires in COVID-19. Whole-study context: From T cells, B-cell-depleted T cells, or PBMCs came the material, which was cDNA or gDNA.

TCRdb keeps only in-frame clones here, not all; method: immunoSEQ multiplex PCR. The table lists about 78,000 clones, approximately 88% of them singletons, with approximately 4.9% in the top ten. Material for sequencing was peripheral blood. The sequence was obtained from a woman older than 75 with active or convalescent COVID-19.

The CDR3 nucleotides read TGTGCCAGCAGTTACGGGGGACAGTACAATGAGCAGTTCTTC. Translation gives CASSYGGQYNEQFF. The V call is TRBV6-5, the J call TRBJ2-1; 7 nucleotides match TRBD1. J gave up 4 bases and V 2 bases, and 2 bases lay outside the gene matches. From germline, CDR1 is MNHEY and CDR2 SVGAGI. The CDR3 is made up of 14 amino acids.